Only a few counts were recorded for the clone carrying this T cell receptor (beta chain). Its antigen is not identified. TCRdb re-called the 5' RACE reads through MiXCR, storing one row per CDR3 protein. The sample consists of 500,000 to 650,000 distinct CDR3 sequences, about 22% of them appearing once. The source of the sample is a study of T-cell memory formation after mild COVID-19. Looking at the study overall: TCR clusters showed largely donor specificity.

The ends lost 5 bases at V and 2 bases at J; junction bases unmatched: 6. This CDR3 is built from 17 residues. The germline V gene encodes CDR1 SEHNR and CDR2 FQNEAQ (reference sequence). Notes on the study in general: Mostly located in CM and EM were contracting CD4+ clones, with contracting CD8+ clones located in EMRA. Confirmation was lacking for SARS-CoV-2 specificity of second-wave clones that peaked on day 37.

The rearrangement uses TRBV7-9 and TRBJ2-2, with 12 bases aligning to TRBD2. Material for sequencing was PBMCs or a T cell subset sorted from them (not recorded which). This sequence originates from an adult woman who had mild COVID-19 (a few samples of this study predate the infection). Cell type and time point are not known. In nucleotides, the CDR3 is TGTGCCAGCAGCGGAACTGGACTAGCGGGAAACACCGGGGAGCTGTTTTTT. Its protein product is CASSGTGLAGNTGELFF.